This is a list of T cell receptor beta chains from one sample in a study of Graves' ophthalmopathy and Graves' hyperthyroidism. TCRdb re-analysed the multiplex PCR reads in MiXCR, keeping a single row per CDR3 protein. The repertoire consists of under 350,000 distinct CDR3 sequences, with roughly a sixth occurring once and the leading ten covering over 9%. The sequenced sample consisted of peripheral blood. The receptor set was obtained from an adult man with Graves' ophthalmopathy. CDR3s include the opening cysteine and the closing phenylalanine or tryptophan. A D gene is named only where the DNA matches it firmly. Rows give clone size only sometimes, using once, few, many, or a class for an expanded clone.

V	J	size	D	CDR3	DNA
TRBV30	TRBJ1-1	many	TRBD1	CAWSGAGGTEAFF	TGTGCCTGGAGTGGGGCAGGGGGGACTGAAGCTTTCTTT
TRBV19	TRBJ1-5	many	.	CASDRGGGATQHF	TGTGCCAGCGACCGGGGGGGTGGCGCGACCCAGCATTTT
TRBV29-1	TRBJ2-5	.	TRBD2	CSVEGGVWETQYF	TGCAGCGTTGAGGGGGGGGTTTGGGAGACCCAGTACTTC
TRBV20-1	TRBJ2-5	.	TRBD2	CSARGLAGAGETQYF	TGCAGTGCTAGAGGGCTAGCGGGAGCGGGCGAGACCCAGTACTTC
TRBV19	TRBJ2-7	many	.	CASSIRLSGLLYEQYF	TGTGCCAGTAGTATCCGTCTTTCGGGACTCCTCTACGAGCAGTACTTC
TRBV11-3	TRBJ2-5	medium-sized	TRBD2	CASSPKRGGTETQYF	TGTGCCAGCAGCCCGAAGCGGGGGGGCACGGAGACCCAGTACTTC
TRBV7-9	TRBJ2-5	many	.	CASSPNEIQGWVTQYF	TGTGCCAGCAGCCCCAACGAAATACAGGGATGGGTGACCCAGTACTTC
TRBV15	TRBJ1-2	many	.	CATSSGGDGNYGYTF	TGTGCCACCAGCAGTGGGGGGGACGGTAACTATGGCTACACCTTC
TRBV6-2/TRBV6-3	TRBJ2-7	many	.	CASNHVGEQYF	TGTGCCAGCAACCACGTGGGCGAGCAGTACTTC
TRBV12-3/TRBV12-4	TRBJ2-7	.	.	CASSLIASEQYF	TGTGCCAGCAGTTTGATTGCCAGTGAGCAGTACTTC
TRBV6-1	TRBJ1-2	.	.	CASINRDNYGYTF	TGTGCCAGCATCAACAGGGACAACTATGGCTACACCTTC
TRBV7-3	TRBJ1-1	many	.	CASRKEGYMNTEAFF	TGTGCCAGCAGAAAGGAGGGTTACATGAACACTGAAGCTTTCTTT
TRBV20-1	TRBJ2-7	many	TRBD1	CSAPTDRGGYEQYF	TGCAGTGCTCCGACGGACAGGGGGGGCTACGAGCAGTACTTC
TRBV2	TRBJ2-5	many	.	CALSRQIQETQYF	TGTGCCCTTTCTAGGCAGATCCAAGAGACCCAGTACTTC
TRBV7-2	TRBJ1-3	many	.	CASSLSVRPGNTIYF	TGTGCCAGCAGCTTATCGGTACGACCTGGAAACACCATATATTTT
TRBV19	TRBJ2-7	.	.	CASSIGADYEQYF	TGTGCCAGTAGTATTGGTGCAGACTACGAGCAGTACTTC
TRBV5-4	TRBJ2-3	many	TRBD2	CASSLLWEGRDTQYF	TGTGCCAGCAGCTTGCTGTGGGAGGGCAGAGATACGCAGTATTTT
TRBV19	TRBJ1-2	many	.	CASSMVQVTSIYGYTF	TGTGCCAGTAGTATGGTCCAGGTCACTTCCATCTATGGCTACACCTTC
TRBV4-1	TRBJ2-7	many	TRBD1	CASSQDGPGGLYEQYF	TGCGCCAGCAGCCAAGATGGTCCAGGGGGCCTCTACGAGCAGTACTTC
TRBV15	TRBJ1-5	many	.	CATSKSRVGGNQPQHF	TGTGCCACCAGCAAAAGCAGGGTTGGTGGCAATCAGCCCCAGCATTTT
TRBV20-1	TRBJ2-7	many	.	CSARASGGTWDSEQYF	TGCAGTGCTAGGGCCTCAGGGGGGACTTGGGACTCCGAGCAGTACTTC
TRBV12-3/TRBV12-4	TRBJ1-5	.	TRBD1	CASSSRQGPNQPQHF	TGTGCCAGCAGCTCCCGACAGGGGCCGAATCAGCCCCAGCATTTT
TRBV5-1	TRBJ1-2	many	.	CASSLEIPSSYGYTF	TGCGCCAGCAGCTTGGAGATCCCGTCGTCCTATGGCTACACCTTC
TRBV5-5	TRBJ1-1	many	.	CASSLVREYTEAFF	TGTGCCAGCAGCTTGGTTAGGGAGTACACTGAAGCTTTCTTT
TRBV6-5	TRBJ2-7	.	.	CASSCPPRYEQYF	TGTGCCAGCAGTTGCCCCCCCCGGTACGAGCAGTACTTC
TRBV12-3/TRBV12-4	TRBJ2-5	many	.	CASSLDRIQETQYF	TGTGCCAGCAGTTTAGACAGAATCCAAGAGACCCAGTACTTC
TRBV12-5	TRBJ1-2	many	.	CASGLGSGYTF	TGTGCTAGTGGTTTGGGAAGCGGCTACACCTTC
TRBV12-5	TRBJ1-1	many	.	CASGLDRRGVAFF	TGTGCTAGTGGTTTGGACCGCCGGGGGGTAGCTTTCTTT
TRBV12-3/TRBV12-4	TRBJ2-2	many	.	CASSLDSLGTEELFF	TGTGCCAGCAGTTTAGATTCTCTGGGCACCGAGGAGCTGTTTTTT
TRBV7-9	TRBJ1-5	many	.	CASSRGGDQPQHF	TGTGCCAGCAGCCGCGGGGGAGATCAGCCCCAGCATTTT
TRBV5-6	TRBJ1-6	many	.	CASSRVDSNSPLHF	TGTGCCAGCAGCCGAGTAGATAGTAATTCACCCCTCCACTTT
TRBV19	TRBJ1-5	many	.	CASSLKPGAQPQHF	TGTGCCAGTAGTTTAAAGCCAGGAGCCCAGCCCCAGCATTTT
TRBV12-3/TRBV12-4	TRBJ1-5	many	.	CASSLAPGQPSNQPQHF	TGTGCCAGCAGTTTAGCGCCTGGACAGCCTAGCAATCAGCCCCAGCATTTT
TRBV6-1	TRBJ2-5	many	.	CASSEGLYQETQYF	TGTGCCAGCAGTGAAGGACTGTACCAAGAGACCCAGTACTTC
TRBV6-1	TRBJ1-2	.	.	CASRRREVNYGYTF	TGTGCCAGCAGAAGGAGGGAAGTTAACTATGGCTACACCTTC
TRBV6-5	TRBJ1-6	many	.	CASSSRGKNSPLHF	TGTGCCAGCAGTTCCCGGGGCAAAAATTCACCCCTCCACTTT
TRBV10-3	TRBJ1-3	many	.	CAIRDGSGNTIYF	TGTGCCATCAGGGACGGCTCTGGAAACACCATATATTTT